These 30 T cell receptor beta chains were sequenced from one sample in a study of a mutant IDH1 vaccine in newly diagnosed glioma. Antigens of these TCRs are unknown. Measured with immunoSEQ multiplex PCR; TCRdb has only the in-frame clones, and not every one. The top ten hold around 8.3% of the sample, which has tens of thousands of clones, roughly 80% seen once. Described time point: week 11, during vaccination. It was 300 ug of mutant IDH1 20-mer peptide that made up each vaccine dose, given with topical imiquimod. Specimen: PBMCs, collected from a glioma patient whose treatment included an IDH1 peptide vaccine. All receptors derive from a woman aged 45 to 65 with glioma.

The chain links TRBV6-5 to TRBJ1-2; TRBD1 matches at 9 bases. Germline trimming cut 6 bases from V and 7 bases from J; bases unmatched to any gene: 12. The CDR3 length is 15 residues. Germline V gene lookup returns CDR1 MNHEY and CDR2 SVGAGI. The CDR3 DNA reads TGTGCCAGCAGATCACAGGGGGCGATCGCCCCTGGCTACACCTTC. Encoded protein: CASRSQGAIAPGYTF.

Worth noting for this clone: Without the conserved terminal phenylalanine or tryptophan, this CDR3 likely stems from a read error. The limits of the CDR3 on the DNA are not certain, so only TCRdb's listed CDR3 is given. V usage is TRBV21-1 and J usage is TRBJ1-5. TRBV21-1 has pseudogene status. The CDR3 length is 8 residues, termini included. This CDR3 is CASSKALL.

The chain has TRBV5-8 and TRBJ1-1; tentative D call: TRBD1 (5 bases). This CDR3 is built from 14 residues. Germline assignment: CDR1 SGHTS and CDR2 YDEGEE. Trimming shortened V by 0 bases and J by 5 bases, and 11 bases separated the two germline ends. CDR3 sequence reads: CASSLARVGTEAFF. The CDR3 nucleotides are TGTGCCAGCAGCTTGGCCAGGGTGGGGACTGAAGCTTTCTTT.

The chain uses TRBV9 and TRBJ2-2, with 8 nucleotides matching TRBD1. Germline loops: CDR1 SGDLS, CDR2 YYNGEE. The CDR3 runs to 15 residues. V lost 4 bases, J lost 4 bases, and 6 bases stayed unmatched. CDR3: CASSPRTGSTGELFF. As DNA, the CDR3 is TGTGCCAGCAGCCCCAGGACAGGGAGCACCGGGGAGCTGTTTTTT.

This clone was found once. The V gene is TRBV5-1, the J gene TRBJ2-6; maybe TRBD1 (5 bases). This CDR3 comprises 15 residues. The V gene lost 0 bases and the J gene lost 4 bases, with 8 bases spanning the gap. CDR1 and CDR2 from the germline V gene are SGHRS and YFSETQ. The CDR3 DNA reads as TGCGCCAGCAGCTTGGAAGGGGCCGGGGCCAACGTCCTGACTTTC. It specifies CASSLEGAGANVLTF.

This clone is a singleton in its sample. The chain combines TRBV5-1 with TRBJ2-7; 9 bases agree with TRBD1. V dropped 4 bases and J dropped 2; count of bases not matched to a gene: 7. The germline gives CDR1 SGHRS, CDR2 YFSETQ. This CDR3 is built from 15 residues. As DNA, the CDR3 is TGCGCCAGCAGCCAACCGGGACAGGGTGCCTACGAGCAGTACTTC. Translating gives CASSQPGQGAYEQYF.

The CDR3 protein is CITGDRNTEAFF. CDR3 sequence (DNA): TGTATTACGGGGGACAGGAACACTGAAGCTTTCTTT. This rearrangement joins TRBV28 to TRBJ1-1; 7 bases are a match to TRBD1. Germline CDR1 and CDR2: MDHEN and SYDVKM. This CDR3 is built from 12 residues.

The V and J genes are TRBV6-1 and TRBJ1-4, with 7 bases that match TRBD1. Unmatched junction bases numbered 5, after V lost 6 bases and J lost 4 bases. The CDR3 has 14 amino acids. Looked up from germline, CDR1 is MNHNS and CDR2 is SASEGT. DNA for the CDR3: TGTGCCAGCAGCACGGGACAGATTAATGAAAAACTGTTTTTT. It encodes CASSTGQINEKLFF.

This chain links TRBV2 with TRBJ1-1, with D unclear. Trimming took 7 bases from V and 0 from J, leaving 15 bases between them. There are 15 residues in the CDR3. From germline, CDR1 is SNHLY and CDR2 FYNNEI. The DNA for the CDR3 is TGTGCCAGCACAATGGAGGCCATGGTGAACACTGAAGCTTTCTTT. It is translated as CASTMEAMVNTEAFF.

The chain has TRBV10-3 and TRBJ2-5; 11 nucleotides match TRBD2. The V gene's germline CDR1 is ENHRY and CDR2 SYGVKD. Unmatched junction bases numbered 5, after V lost 2 bases and J lost 0 bases. This CDR3 spans 17 amino acids. CDR3 protein: CAISELAGGTYQETQYF. CDR3 nucleotide sequence: TGTGCCATCAGTGAGCTAGCGGGGGGAACGTACCAAGAGACCCAGTACTTC.

The genes are TRBV9 and TRBJ2-5; D not resolved. Trimming removed 0 bases at V and 1 base at J, with 7 bases between. Germline CDR1 and CDR2: SGDLS and YYNGEE. The CDR3 loop spans 14 amino acids. The CDR3 sequence: CASSVATLQETQYF. The CDR3 nucleotides read TGTGCCAGCAGCGTAGCGACACTCCAAGAGACCCAGTACTTC.

The gene calls are TRBV18 and TRBJ2-2; D is uncertain. This CDR3 is built from 12 residues. Trimming pared 2 bases from V and 6 bases from J, leaving 4 bases between. CDR1 and CDR2 from the germline V gene are KGHSH and LQKENI. The CDR3 spells CASSPGAGELFF. CDR3 sequence (DNA): TGTGCCAGCTCACCAGGCGCCGGGGAGCTGTTTTTT.

J is TRBJ2-4 and V is TRBV19; 9 positions match TRBD2. This CDR3 is built from 15 residues. The V gene's germline CDR1 is LNHDA and CDR2 SQIVND (reference sequence). The V and J ends lost 2 bases and 9 bases, in that order; junction bases with no gene match: 8. CDR3 nucleotides: TGTGCCAGTAGTATACCCGGTAGCGGGGGTGGCATTCAGTACTTC. The encoded protein is CASSIPGSGGGIQYF.

The chain employs TRBV4-1 and TRBJ2-3; 10 bases line up with TRBD2. CDR1 is MGHRA, CDR2 YSYEKL, per germline. The CDR3 is made up of 18 amino acids. J gave up 5 bases and V 6 bases, and 17 bases lay outside the gene matches. This CDR3 reads CASSLALSGGAWVDTQYF. The CDR3 nucleotides are TGCGCCAGCAGTCTAGCTCTCAGCGGGGGGGCTTGGGTAGATACGCAGTATTTT.

The chain joins TRBV10-1 to TRBJ1-2; D gene unclear. The V and J ends lost 6 bases and 5 bases respectively, with 7 bases between them. The CDR3 is 11 residues long. From germline, CDR1 is WNHNN and CDR2 SYGVQD (reference sequence). CDR3 amino acids: CASSIQYGYTF. In DNA form, the CDR3 reads TGCGCCAGCAGCATACAATATGGCTACACCTTC.

The genes are TRBV28 and TRBJ2-3; TRBD1 matches at 7 bases. Germline trimming cut 5 bases from V and 4 bases from J; bases unmatched to any gene: 9. Germline V CDR1 and CDR2: MDHEN, SYDVKM. This CDR3 has 15 amino acids. CDR3 sequence (DNA): TGTGCCAGCAGTCTCACAGGGGATCTAGCAGATACGCAGTATTTT. It translates to CASSLTGDLADTQYF.

Notes on this clone: The identical CDR3 is also encoded by other nucleotide sequences in the sample. This chain joins TRBV27 and TRBJ2-1, with D tentatively TRBD2 (5 bases). Trimming pared 0 bases from V and 3 bases from J, leaving 6 bases between. CDR3 size: 14 residues. CDR1 is MNHEY and CDR2 is SMNVEV in the germline V gene (reference sequence). CDR3 amino acids: CASSLSGSYNEQFF. The CDR3 DNA reads TGTGCCAGCAGTTTATCTGGGAGCTACAATGAGCAGTTCTTC.

The chain recombines TRBV28 with TRBJ2-6; D remains ambiguous. Germline V lookup: CDR1 MDHEN, CDR2 SYDVKM. The CDR3 spans 15 residues. Trimming cost V 3 bases and J 3 bases, with 9 bases left between them. Written as DNA, the CDR3 is TGTGCCAGCAGTTTCCCTGGGGTTGGGGCCAACGTCCTGACTTTC. It translates to CASSFPGVGANVLTF.

The gene calls are TRBV7-9 and TRBJ1-5; D remains ambiguous. The V end was cut by 5 bases, the J end by 6 bases, with 8 bases between. This CDR3 is 12 amino acids long. Germline V gives CDR1 SEHNR, CDR2 FQNEAQ (reference sequence). CDR3 sequence: CASSLSAQPQHF. In nucleotides, the CDR3 is TGTGCCAGCAGCCTTAGTGCTCAGCCCCAGCATTTT.

The gene calls are TRBV5-8 and TRBJ1-3, with D unclear. V was cut by 0 bases and J by 8 bases, with 3 bases left in between. From germline, CDR1 is SGHTS and CDR2 YDEGEE. The CDR3 totals 11 residues. In nucleotides, the CDR3 is TGTGCCAGCAGCTTGGCACACACCATATATTTT. This translates into CASSLAHTIYF.

This sequence joins TRBV5-6 and TRBJ2-6; D not certain. V lost 4 bases, J lost 3 bases, and 11 bases lay in between. Germline V gene data show CDR1 as SGHDT and CDR2 as YYEEEE. CDR3 size: 15 residues. CDR3 loop: CASSPRFGGANVLTF. The CDR3 DNA reads TGTGCCAGCAGCCCAAGATTCGGTGGGGCCAACGTCCTGACTTTC.

V usage is TRBV5-1 and J usage is TRBJ2-6, with D uncertain. Trimming shortened V by 8 bases and J by 2 bases, and 11 bases separated the two germline ends. CDR1 is SGHRS and CDR2 is YFSETQ in the germline V gene. The CDR3 length is 14 residues. This CDR3 reads CASGDGTGANVLTF. CDR3 DNA: TGCGCCAGTGGGGATGGAACTGGGGCCAACGTCCTGACTTTC.

The rearrangement joins TRBV10-2 to TRBJ2-6; no clear D. CDR3 length equals 15 residues. The V gene's germline CDR1 is WSHSY and CDR2 SAAADI. Trimming took off 2 bases at V and 3 bases at J, with 8 bases between the two ends. CDR3 nucleotide sequence: TGCGCCAGCAGTGAGGTAAAGGTTGGGGCCAACGTCCTGACTTTC. Amino acid sequence: CASSEVKVGANVLTF.

The chain uses TRBV7-2 and TRBJ1-1; D uncertain. The germline CDR1 and CDR2 sequences are SGHTA and FQGNSA. The CDR3 consists of 13 residues. The V gene lost 2 bases and the J gene lost 4 bases, with 8 bases spanning the gap. The CDR3 region has the DNA TGTGCCAGCAGCTTACACGAACGCACTGAAGCTTTCTTT. Encoded protein: CASSLHERTEAFF. Together with reference TRBV7-2 and TRBJ1-1, the CDR3 gives the full variable domain: GAGVSQSPSNKVTEKGKDVELRCDPISGHTALYWYRQSLGQGLEFLIYFQGNSAPDKSGLPSDRFSAERTGGSVSTLTIQRTQQEDSAVYLCASSLHERTEAFFGQGTRLTVV.

The rearrangement uses TRBV4-3 and TRBJ1-6; D possibly corresponds to TRBD1 (6 bases). Per the germline V gene, CDR1 is LGHNA and CDR2 is YSLEER. This CDR3 region has 15 residues. V was pared by 0 bases and J by 7 bases, with 10 bases between. CDR3 sequence (DNA): TGCGCCAGCAGCCAAGATAGGGGGGTGAATTCACCCCTCCACTTT. Residues: CASSQDRGVNSPLHF.

This sequence joins TRBV5-1 and TRBJ1-1; D may be TRBD1 (5 bases). V gave up 0 bases and J gave up 2 bases, with 11 bases separating them. The CDR3 runs 15 residues. Germline V CDR1 and CDR2: SGHRS, YFSETQ. CDR3 DNA sequence: TGCGCCAGCAGCTTGGCCCAGGGCTCTAACACTGAAGCTTTCTTT. It is translated as CASSLAQGSNTEAFF.

This clone was detected only once. The chain recombines TRBV9 with TRBJ1-2, with D possibly TRBD1 on 5 matching bases. Trimming stripped 0 bases from V and 4 bases from J, with 10 bases between. Germline-derived CDR1 and CDR2 are SGDLS and YYNGEE. The CDR3 loop spans 14 amino acids. CDR3 residues: CASSVASGGYGYTF. The CDR3 DNA is TGTGCCAGCAGCGTAGCTAGCGGGGGCTATGGCTACACCTTC.

The chain combines TRBV7-9 with TRBJ2-4; 9 nucleotides line up with TRBD1. V shed 5 bases and J 5 bases; nucleotides not matched to a gene: 10. The length of the CDR3 is 16 residues. Looked up from germline, CDR1 is SEHNR and CDR2 is FQNEAQ (reference sequence). CDR3 nucleotide sequence: TGTGCCAGCAGCGGACCCTTAACAGGGGGCGAAAACATTCAGTACTTC. As protein: CASSGPLTGGENIQYF.

V and J are TRBV7-9 and TRBJ1-1, with 8 bases matching TRBD1. The CDR3 has 14 amino acids. The V gene's germline CDR1 is SEHNR and CDR2 FQNEAQ (reference sequence). The junction had 0 bases not matched to a gene; V was cut back by 2 bases and J by 1 base. The CDR3 spells CASSLQGANTEAFF. The CDR3, as DNA: TGTGCCAGCAGCTTACAGGGGGCGAACACTGAAGCTTTCTTT.

The chain recombines TRBV5-3 with TRBJ1-4; D remains ambiguous. TRBV5-3 is identified as an open reading frame with a role that is uncertain. Trimming pared 4 bases from V and 8 bases from J, leaving 36 bases between. The CDR3 has 21 amino acids. The CDR3: CARSIRTYEMKWLGVAEKLFF. CDR3 in DNA: TGTGCCAGAAGCATAAGGACGTACGAAATGAAGTGGCTGGGAGTCGCCGAAAAACTGTTTTTT.